This T cell receptor (beta chain) was obtained from a study of a mutant IDH1 vaccine in newly diagnosed glioma. About the study: Vaccination followed radiotherapy alone by 4-6 weeks, or accompanied temozolomide cycles. Standard pretreatment was either radiotherapy, temozolomide, or, for most, radiochemotherapy with temozolomide. Weeks 35 and 47 hosted visits V12 and V13, respectively.

Concerning this clone itself: Antigen unknown.

This table comes from immunoSEQ multiplex PCR, and its TCRdb copy is limited to in-frame clones, with some not included. The data hold just over 60,000 clones, with 83% observed a single time. The V gene's germline CDR1 is MNHEY and CDR2 SVGAGI. The length of the CDR3 is 15 residues. Trimming shortened V by 7 bases and J by 7 bases, and 22 bases separated the two germline ends. Time point in this sample: week 47, end of study. What each vaccine dose contained was 300 ug of mutant IDH1 20-mer peptide, accompanied by topical imiquimod. This chain connects TRBV6-5 to TRBJ1-1; possible D gene TRBD1, 6 bases. This material consisted of PBMCs, taken from a glioma patient whose treatment included an IDH1 peptide vaccine. This TCR was sampled from a man under 40 with glioma. CDR3 nucleotide sequence: TGTGCCAGCAAAACTAGGCGACAGGTAGGAATTGAAGCTTTCTTT. Its protein is CASKTRRQVGIEAFF.